This T cell receptor beta chain was recorded in a study of early T cells in non-severe SARS-CoV-2 infection. About the study: Chains from this unsorted whole-blood bulk RNA could not be paired.

In germline, CDR1 is SGHAT, CDR2 FQDESV (reference sequence). Trimming removed 2 bases from V and 3 bases from J, with 3 bases in between. This CDR3 has 12 residues. MiXCR was run by TCRdb on the 5' RACE reads, yielding one entry per CDR3 protein. The sample consists of 90,000 to 130,000 distinct CDR3 sequences, around 13% of them appearing once. The V call is TRBV11-1, the J call TRBJ2-3; unclear D gene. The sequencing used whole blood, collected at baseline. The TCR was taken from an adult who was a healthcare worker with PCR-confirmed SARS-CoV-2 infection or an uninfected control (not recorded which). The CDR3: CASSLWTDTQYF. The CDR3 coding sequence is TGTGCCAGCAGCTTATGGACAGATACGCAGTATTTT.